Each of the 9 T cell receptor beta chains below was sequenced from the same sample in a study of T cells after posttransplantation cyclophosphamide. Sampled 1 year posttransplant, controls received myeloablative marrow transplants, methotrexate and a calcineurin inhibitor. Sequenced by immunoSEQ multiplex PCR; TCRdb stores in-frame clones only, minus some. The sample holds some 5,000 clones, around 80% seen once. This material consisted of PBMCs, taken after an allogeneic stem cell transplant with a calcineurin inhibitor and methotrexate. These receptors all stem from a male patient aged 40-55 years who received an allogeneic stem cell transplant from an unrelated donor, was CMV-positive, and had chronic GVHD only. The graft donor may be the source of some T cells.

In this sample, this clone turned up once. CDR3 sequence reads: CASSLFARPLGSGANVLTF. CDR3 bases: TGTGCCAGCAGTTTATTCGCCAGGCCCTTGGGTTCTGGGGCCAACGTCCTGACTTTC. V gene TRBV27 combines with J gene TRBJ2-6; D remains ambiguous. The CDR3 has 19 amino acids. V gave up 1 base and J gave up 1 base, with 17 bases separating them. Germline V gene lookup returns CDR1 MNHEY and CDR2 SMNVEV (reference sequence).

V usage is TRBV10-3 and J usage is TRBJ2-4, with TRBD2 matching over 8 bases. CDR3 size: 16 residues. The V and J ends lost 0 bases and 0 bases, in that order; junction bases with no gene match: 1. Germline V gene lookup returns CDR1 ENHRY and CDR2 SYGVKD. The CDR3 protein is CAISESSGRAKNIQYF. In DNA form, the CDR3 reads TGTGCCATCAGTGAGTCAAGCGGGAGAGCCAAAAACATTCAGTACTTC.

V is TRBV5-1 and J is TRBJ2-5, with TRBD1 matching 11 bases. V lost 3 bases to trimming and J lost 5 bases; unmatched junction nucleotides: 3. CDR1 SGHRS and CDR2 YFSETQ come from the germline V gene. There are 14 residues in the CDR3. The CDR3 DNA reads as TGCGCCAGCAGCTGGGACAGGGGGAAGGAGACCCAGTACTTC. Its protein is CASSWDRGKETQYF.

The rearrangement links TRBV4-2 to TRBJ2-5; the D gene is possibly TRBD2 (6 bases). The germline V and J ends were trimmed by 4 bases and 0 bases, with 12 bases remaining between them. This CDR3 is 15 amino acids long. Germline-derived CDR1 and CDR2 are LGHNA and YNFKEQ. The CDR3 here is CASSLTTRDQETQYF. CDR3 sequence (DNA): TGTGCCAGCAGCCTTACGACTAGGGACCAAGAGACCCAGTACTTC.

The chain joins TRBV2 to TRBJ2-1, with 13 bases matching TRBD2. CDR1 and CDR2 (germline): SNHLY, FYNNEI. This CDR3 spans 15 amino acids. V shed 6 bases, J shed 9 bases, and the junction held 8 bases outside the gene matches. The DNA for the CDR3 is TGTGCCAGCAGCGCACTAGCGGGAGGGCCGGGTGAGCAGTTCTTC. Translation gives CASSALAGGPGEQFF.

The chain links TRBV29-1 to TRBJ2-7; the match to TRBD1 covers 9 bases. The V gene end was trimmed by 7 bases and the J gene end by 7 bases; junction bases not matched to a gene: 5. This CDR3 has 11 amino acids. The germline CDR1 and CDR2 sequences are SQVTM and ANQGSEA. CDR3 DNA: TGCAGCGCTACAGGGGGCCGGGAGCAGTACTTC. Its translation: CSATGGREQYF.

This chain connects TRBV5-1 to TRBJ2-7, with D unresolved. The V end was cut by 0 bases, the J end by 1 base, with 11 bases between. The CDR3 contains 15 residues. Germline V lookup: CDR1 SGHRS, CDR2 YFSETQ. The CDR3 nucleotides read TGCGCCAGCAGCTTGGCCGTGGGCCTATCCTACGAGCAGTACTTC. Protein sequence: CASSLAVGLSYEQYF.

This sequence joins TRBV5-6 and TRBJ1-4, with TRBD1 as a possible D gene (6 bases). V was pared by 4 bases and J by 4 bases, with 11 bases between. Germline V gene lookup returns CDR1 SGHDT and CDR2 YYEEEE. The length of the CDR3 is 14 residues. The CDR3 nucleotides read TGTGCCAGCAGCGTTGACAGGAATAATGAAAAACTGTTTTTT. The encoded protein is CASSVDRNNEKLFF.

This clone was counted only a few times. CDR3 nucleotides: TGTGCCAGCTCACGGGACACCTACGAGCAGTACTTC. As protein: CASSRDTYEQYF. The chain couples TRBV18 to TRBJ2-7; D might be TRBD1 (6 bases). The CDR3 has 12 residues. From germline, CDR1 is KGHSH and CDR2 LQKENI. With 4 bases removed from V and 2 bases from J, the gap between germline ends came to 6 bases. The entire variable domain, with the rest obtained from reference TRBV18 and TRBJ2-7, is as follows: NAGVMQNPRHLVRRRGQEARLRCSPMKGHSHVYWYRQLPEEGLKFMVYLQKENIIDESGMPKERFSAEFPKEGPSILRIQQVVRGDSAAYFCASSRDTYEQYFGPGTRLTVT.